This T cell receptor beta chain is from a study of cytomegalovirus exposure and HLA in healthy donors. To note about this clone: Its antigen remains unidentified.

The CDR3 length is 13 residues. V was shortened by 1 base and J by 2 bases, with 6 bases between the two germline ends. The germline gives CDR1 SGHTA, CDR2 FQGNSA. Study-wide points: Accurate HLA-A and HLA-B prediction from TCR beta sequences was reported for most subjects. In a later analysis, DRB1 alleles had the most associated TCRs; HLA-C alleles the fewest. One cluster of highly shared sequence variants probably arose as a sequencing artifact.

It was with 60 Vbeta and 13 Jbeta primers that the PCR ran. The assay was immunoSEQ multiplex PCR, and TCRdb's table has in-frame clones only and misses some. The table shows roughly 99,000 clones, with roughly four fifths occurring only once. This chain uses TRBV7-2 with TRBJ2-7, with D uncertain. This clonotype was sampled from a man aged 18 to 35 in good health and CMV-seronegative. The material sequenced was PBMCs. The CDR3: CASSLVSAYEQYF. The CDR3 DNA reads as TGTGCCAGCAGCTTAGTTTCAGCCTACGAGCAGTACTTC.